This T cell receptor (beta chain) was recovered during a study of ipilimumab plus nivolumab after autologous stem cell transplantation. Checkpoint therapy with ipilimumab 1 mg/kg began 14 to 28 days after transplant. The CDR3 has 14 residues. Trimming removed 0 bases from V and 9 bases from J, with 12 bases in between. Per germline, CDR1 MNHEY and CDR2 SMNVEV (reference sequence). Sequencing used immunoSEQ multiplex PCR; TCRdb keeps in-frame clones, though not all of them. Among fewer than 85,000 clones listed, under 85% were seen once. This clonotype was sampled from a male donor with diffuse large B-cell lymphoma. The input for sequencing was PBMCs, taken in a trial of ipilimumab plus nivolumab as post-transplant consolidation. The chain combines TRBV27 with TRBJ2-1, with D unclear. The CDR3 DNA sequence: TGTGCCAGCAGTTTATCCCGATTAGCCATTGAGCAGTTCTTC. The encoded protein is CASSLSRLAIEQFF.